This T cell receptor beta chain is drawn from a study of blood T cell repertoires in COVID-19. Background on the study: T cells, B-cell-depleted T cells, or PBMCs supplied cDNA or gDNA.

Authors' methods: Quantification of nucleated cells was approximated via reference gene primer amplification. The method was immunoSEQ multiplex PCR; TCRdb's version includes in-frame clones alone and lacks a portion of them. V and J calls plus clone size are reproduced from that table; the DNA served to infer D and trimming. The sample has approximately 150,000 clones, roughly 90% seen once. The germline V and J ends were trimmed by 0 bases and 5 bases, with 4 bases remaining between them. The CDR3 consists of 13 residues. The germline V gene has CDR1 LGHNA and CDR2 YNFKEQ. This chain links TRBV4-2 with TRBJ1-4; D gene uncertain. The clonotype was recovered from a man aged 55-75 years with active or convalescent COVID-19. Sequencing was carried out using peripheral blood. The CDR3 DNA is TGTGCCAGCAGCCAAGAACTGAATGAAAAACTGTTTTTT. Residues: CASSQELNEKLFF.